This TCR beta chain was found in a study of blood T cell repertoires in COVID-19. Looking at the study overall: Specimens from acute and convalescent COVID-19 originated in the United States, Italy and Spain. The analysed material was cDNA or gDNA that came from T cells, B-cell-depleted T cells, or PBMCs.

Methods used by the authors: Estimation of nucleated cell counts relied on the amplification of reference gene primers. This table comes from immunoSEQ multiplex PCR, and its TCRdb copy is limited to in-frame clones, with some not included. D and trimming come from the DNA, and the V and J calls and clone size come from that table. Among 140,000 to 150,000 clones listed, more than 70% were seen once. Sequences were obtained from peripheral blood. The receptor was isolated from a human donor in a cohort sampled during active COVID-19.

CDR3 loop: CASSYSRGGGTGELFF. The CDR3 DNA is TGTGCCAGCAGTTACTCCCGGGGCGGGGGCACCGGGGAGCTGTTTTTT. This rearrangement joins TRBV6-6 to TRBJ2-2; the match to TRBD2 covers 7 bases. Per the germline V gene, CDR1 is MNHNY and CDR2 is SVGAGI (reference sequence). This CDR3 spans 16 amino acids. V dropped 0 bases and J dropped 4; count of bases not matched to a gene: 5.